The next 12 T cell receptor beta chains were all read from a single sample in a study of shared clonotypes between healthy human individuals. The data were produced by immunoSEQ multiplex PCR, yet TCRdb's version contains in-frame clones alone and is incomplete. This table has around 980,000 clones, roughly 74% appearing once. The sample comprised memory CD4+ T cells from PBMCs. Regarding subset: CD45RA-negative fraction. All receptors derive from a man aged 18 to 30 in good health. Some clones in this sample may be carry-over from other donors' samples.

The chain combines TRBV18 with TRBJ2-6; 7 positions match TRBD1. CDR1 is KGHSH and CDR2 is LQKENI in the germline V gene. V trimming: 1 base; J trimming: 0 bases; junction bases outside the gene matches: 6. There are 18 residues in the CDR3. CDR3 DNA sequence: TGTGCCAGCTCACCACGGGACAGAGCATACTCTGGGGCCAACGTCCTGACTTTC. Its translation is CASSPRDRAYSGANVLTF.

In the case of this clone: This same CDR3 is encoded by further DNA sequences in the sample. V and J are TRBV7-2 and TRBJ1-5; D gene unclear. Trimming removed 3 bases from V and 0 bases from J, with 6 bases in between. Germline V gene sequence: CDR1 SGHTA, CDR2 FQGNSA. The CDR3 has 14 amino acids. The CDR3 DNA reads TGTGCCAGCAGCTTTGACGGTAGCAATCAGCCCCAGCATTTT. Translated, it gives CASSFDGSNQPQHF.

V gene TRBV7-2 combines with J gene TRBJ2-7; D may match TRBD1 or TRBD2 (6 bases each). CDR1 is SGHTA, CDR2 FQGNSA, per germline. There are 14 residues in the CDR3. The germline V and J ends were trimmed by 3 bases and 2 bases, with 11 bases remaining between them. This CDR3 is CASSFSGGAYEQYF. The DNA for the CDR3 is TGTGCCAGCAGCTTTTCCGGGGGCGCCTACGAGCAGTACTTC.

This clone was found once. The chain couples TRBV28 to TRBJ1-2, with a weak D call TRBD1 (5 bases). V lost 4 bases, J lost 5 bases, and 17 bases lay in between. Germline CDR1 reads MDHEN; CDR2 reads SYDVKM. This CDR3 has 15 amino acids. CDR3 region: CASSWGGGPTYGYTF. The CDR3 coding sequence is TGTGCCAGCAGTTGGGGGGGAGGCCCCACTTATGGCTACACCTTC.

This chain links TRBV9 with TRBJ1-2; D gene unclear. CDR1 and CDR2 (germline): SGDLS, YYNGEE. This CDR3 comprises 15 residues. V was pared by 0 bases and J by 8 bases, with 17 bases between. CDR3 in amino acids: CASSVDQRRVYGYTF. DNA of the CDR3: TGTGCCAGCAGCGTAGATCAACGGAGAGTATACGGCTACACCTTC. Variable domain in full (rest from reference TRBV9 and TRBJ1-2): DSGVTQTPKHLITATGQRVTLRCSPRSGDLSVYWYQQSLDQGLQFLIQYYNGEERAKGNILERFSAQQFPDLHSELNLSSLELGDSALYFCASSVDQRRVYGYTFGSGTRLTVV.

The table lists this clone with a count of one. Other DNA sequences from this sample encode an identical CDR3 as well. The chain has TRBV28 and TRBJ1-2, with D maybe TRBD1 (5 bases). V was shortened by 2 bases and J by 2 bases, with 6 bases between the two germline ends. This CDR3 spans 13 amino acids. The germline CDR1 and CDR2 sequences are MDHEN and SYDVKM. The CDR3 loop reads CASSLRGNYGYTF. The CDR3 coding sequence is TGTGCCAGCAGTTTACGGGGGAACTATGGCTACACCTTC.

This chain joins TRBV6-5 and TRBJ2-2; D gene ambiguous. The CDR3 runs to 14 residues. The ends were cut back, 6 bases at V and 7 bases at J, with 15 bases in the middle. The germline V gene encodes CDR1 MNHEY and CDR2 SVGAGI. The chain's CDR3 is CASRPGRAGGELFF. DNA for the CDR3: TGTGCCAGCAGGCCCGGAAGGGCCGGCGGGGAGCTGTTTTTT.

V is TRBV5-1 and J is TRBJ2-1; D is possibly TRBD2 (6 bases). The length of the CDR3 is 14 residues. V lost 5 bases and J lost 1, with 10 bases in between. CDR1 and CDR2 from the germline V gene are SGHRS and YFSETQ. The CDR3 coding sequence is TGCGCCAGCAGATACGGGAGTTCCTACAATGAGCAGTTCTTC. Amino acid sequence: CASRYGSSYNEQFF.

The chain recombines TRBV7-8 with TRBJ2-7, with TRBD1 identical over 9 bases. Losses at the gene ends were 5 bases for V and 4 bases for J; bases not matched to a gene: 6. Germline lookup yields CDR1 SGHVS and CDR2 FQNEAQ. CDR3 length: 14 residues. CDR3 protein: CASSRTGGLYEQYF. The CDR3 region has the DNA TGTGCCAGCAGCCGTACAGGGGGCCTTTACGAGCAGTACTTC.

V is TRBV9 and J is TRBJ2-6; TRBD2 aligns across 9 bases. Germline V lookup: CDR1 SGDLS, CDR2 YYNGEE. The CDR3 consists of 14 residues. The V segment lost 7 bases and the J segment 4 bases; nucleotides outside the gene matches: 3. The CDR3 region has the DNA TGTGCCAGCGGGACTAGCACGGGGGCCAACGTCCTGACTTTC. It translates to CASGTSTGANVLTF. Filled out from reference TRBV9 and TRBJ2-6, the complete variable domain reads DSGVTQTPKHLITATGQRVTLRCSPRSGDLSVYWYQQSLDQGLQFLIQYYNGEERAKGNILERFSAQQFPDLHSELNLSSLELGDSALYFCASGTSTGANVLTFGAGSRLTVL.

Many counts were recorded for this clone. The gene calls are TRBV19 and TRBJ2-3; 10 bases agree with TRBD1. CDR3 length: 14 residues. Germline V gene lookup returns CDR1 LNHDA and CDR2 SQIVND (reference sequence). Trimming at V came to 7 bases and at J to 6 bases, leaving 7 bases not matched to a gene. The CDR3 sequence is CASTLRDRGDTQYF. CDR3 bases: TGTGCCAGTACCCTCCGGGACAGGGGTGATACGCAGTATTTT.

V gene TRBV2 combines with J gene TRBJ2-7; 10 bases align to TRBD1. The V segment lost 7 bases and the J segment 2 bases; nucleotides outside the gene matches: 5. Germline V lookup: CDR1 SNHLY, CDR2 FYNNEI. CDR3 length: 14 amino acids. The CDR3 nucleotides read TGTGCCAGCACACCGGGACAGGGGACCTACGAGCAGTACTTC. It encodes CASTPGQGTYEQYF.